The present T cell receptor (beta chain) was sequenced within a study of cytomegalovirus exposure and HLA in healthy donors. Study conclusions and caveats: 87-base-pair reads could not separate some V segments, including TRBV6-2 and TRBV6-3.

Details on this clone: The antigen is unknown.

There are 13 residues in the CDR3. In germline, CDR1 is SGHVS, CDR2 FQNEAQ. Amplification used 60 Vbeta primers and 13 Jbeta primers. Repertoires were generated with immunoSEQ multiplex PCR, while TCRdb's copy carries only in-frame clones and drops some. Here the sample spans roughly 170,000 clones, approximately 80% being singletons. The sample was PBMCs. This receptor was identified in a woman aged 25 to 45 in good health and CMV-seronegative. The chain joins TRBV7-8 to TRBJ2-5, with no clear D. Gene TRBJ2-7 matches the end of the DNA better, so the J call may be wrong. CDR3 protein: CASSLPPSYEQYF. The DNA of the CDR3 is TGTGCCAGCAGCTTACCTCCCTCCTACGAGCAGTACTTC.